This T cell receptor beta chain was captured by sequencing in a study of T cells in narcolepsy. The germline CDR1 and CDR2 sequences are MGHRA and YSYEKL. This CDR3 has 13 residues. Trimming left V 7 bases short and J 0 bases short, with 8 bases between. Worth noting for this clone: Its antigen remains unknown.

Study-level results: Autoreactive clonotypes reportedly recurred in blood of same and different patients, not controls. Same-patient CSF and blood CD4+ T cell clonotypes included HCRT-specific and TRIB2-specific autoreactive ones.

Sequenced by immunoSEQ multiplex PCR; TCRdb stores in-frame clones only, minus some. The profile shows some 29,000 clones, over 75% of them singletons. This chain joins TRBV4-1 and TRBJ2-3; no firm D call. Sequenced material: memory (CD45RA-) CD4+ T cells from blood. This receptor was identified in a human donor in good health. CDR3 in amino acids: CASKGISTDTQYF. The CDR3 DNA sequence: TGCGCCAGCAAAGGAATCAGCACAGATACGCAGTATTTT.